Listed below are T cell receptor beta chains from one sample, sequenced in a study of blood T cell repertoires in COVID-19. TCRdb's copy holds only in-frame clones and misses some; the assay was immunoSEQ multiplex PCR. The table lists approximately 260,000 clones, approximately 87% of them singletons. Sequencing input: peripheral blood. These TCRs come from a human donor in a cohort sampled during active COVID-19. Both conserved end residues are part of each CDR3. A D gene is named only where the DNA matches it firmly. Rows give clone size only sometimes, using once, few, many, or a class for an expanded clone.

abundance | d_gene | j_gene | v_gene | CDR3aa | CDR3nt
NA | NA | TRBJ1-3 | TRBV2 | CASSVNGNTIYF | TGTGCCAGCAGTGTAAATGGAAACACCATATATTTT
NA | TRBD2 | TRBJ2-5 | TRBV7-9 | CASSLALETSGQETQYF | TGTGCCAGCAGCTTAGCGCTTGAGACTAGCGGACAAGAGACCCAGTACTTC
NA | NA | TRBJ2-5 | TRBV4-1 | CASSQVLLVQETQYF | TGCGCCAGCAGCCAAGTCTTACTCGTACAAGAGACCCAGTACTTC
NA | NA | TRBJ1-1 | TRBV14 | CASSQEEGLMGDTEAFF | TGTGCCAGCAGCCAAGAGGAGGGGCTCATGGGGGACACTGAAGCTTTCTTT
NA | NA | TRBJ2-3 | TRBV11-2 | CASSLTIGTPSTDTQYF | TGTGCCAGCAGCCTAACGATCGGGACTCCGAGCACAGATACGCAGTATTTT
NA | NA | TRBJ2-7 | TRBV5-4 | CASSLDPGAPYEQYF | TGTGCCAGCAGCTTGGACCCGGGAGCCCCCTACGAGCAGTACTTC
NA | NA | TRBJ2-3 | TRBV19 | CASSRLLDTQYF | TGTGCCAGTAGCAGACTTCTCGATACGCAGTATTTT
NA | NA | TRBJ2-1 | TRBV20-1 | CSARAGNEQFF | TGCAGTGCTAGAGCGGGCAATGAGCAGTTCTTC
NA | NA | TRBJ1-6 | TRBV18 | CASSTFEAGKNSPLHF | TGTGCCAGCTCTACCTTCGAGGCAGGGAAAAATTCACCCCTCCACTTT
NA | NA | TRBJ2-5 | TRBV5-1 | CASSLGGGAPQETQYF | TGCGCCAGCAGCTTGGGGGGTGGGGCCCCCCAAGAGACCCAGTACTTC
NA | TRBD1 | TRBJ1-2 | TRBV12-3/TRBV12-4 | CASSLAGGYGYTF | TGTGCCAGCAGTTTGGCAGGGGGCTATGGCTACACCTTC
once | TRBD2 | TRBJ2-7 | TRBV15 | CATSSDLLAGAHEQYF | TGTGCCACCAGCAGTGACTTACTAGCGGGAGCCCACGAGCAGTACTTC
NA | NA | TRBJ1-2 | TRBV3-1/TRBV3-2 | CASGVKGSGEGYTF | TGTGCCAGCGGAGTGAAAGGCTCGGGGGAGGGCTACACCTTC
NA | NA | TRBJ1-1 | TRBV28 | CASSFQGSTEAFF | TGTGCCAGCAGTTTCCAGGGGAGCACTGAAGCTTTCTTT
NA | TRBD2 | TRBJ2-5 | TRBV7-6 | CASSLASGRTKGETQYF | TGTGCCAGCAGCTTAGCTAGCGGGAGGACCAAGGGGGAGACCCAGTACTTC
NA | NA | TRBJ1-2 | TRBV3-1/TRBV3-2 | CASSQVYDYGYTF | TGTGCCAGCAGCCAAGTCTATGACTATGGCTACACCTTC
NA | NA | TRBJ1-2 | TRBV7-9 | CASSPGGRLGYTF | TGTGCCAGCAGCCCCGGGGGGCGCCTTGGCTACACCTTC
NA | NA | TRBJ1-3 | TRBV5-4 | CASSLTGAGNTIYF | TGTGCCAGCAGCTTGACAGGAGCCGGAAACACCATATATTTT
NA | TRBD1 | TRBJ2-5 | TRBV4-1 | CASSYLQQGAGETQYF | TGCGCCAGCAGCTACCTTCAACAGGGGGCGGGAGAGACCCAGTACTTC
NA | TRBD1 | TRBJ1-1 | TRBV19 | CASKLVRTGLTEAFF | TGTGCCAGTAAGTTAGTCAGGACAGGGTTAACTGAAGCTTTCTTT
NA | NA | TRBJ2-3 | TRBV11-2 | CASSLGPPDTQYF | TGTGCCAGCAGCTTAGGGCCCCCAGATACGCAGTATTTT
NA | TRBD1 | TRBJ2-7 | TRBV18 | CASSPPGQVVYEQYF | TGTGCCAGCTCACCACCGGGACAGGTTGTCTACGAGCAGTACTTC
few | TRBD2 | TRBJ2-7 | TRBV5-5 | CASGDGASGPYEQYF | TGTGCCAGCGGCGACGGGGCTAGCGGGCCCTACGAGCAGTACTTC
NA | NA | TRBJ1-1 | TRBV18 | CASSPGQMNTEAFF | TGTGCCAGCTCACCGGGCCAGATGAACACTGAAGCTTTCTTT
NA | NA | TRBJ2-5 | TRBV19 | CASSIDGAGLETQYF | TGTGCCAGTAGTATTGATGGCGCAGGGTTGGAGACCCAGTACTTC
NA | NA | TRBJ2-2 | TRBV11-2 | CASSLGGGNTGELFF | TGTGCCAGCAGCTTAGGCGGAGGGAACACCGGGGAGCTGTTTTTT
NA | NA | TRBJ2-7 | TRBV20-1 | CSASGAVNSYEQYF | TGCAGTGCTAGTGGGGCCGTCAATTCCTACGAGCAGTACTTC
few | NA | TRBJ2-7 | TRBV7-9 | CASSLVEYTEQYF | TGTGCCAGCAGCTTAGTGGAGTACACCGAGCAGTACTTC
NA | NA | TRBJ2-2 | TRBV5-1 | CASSFIGELFF | TGCGCCAGCAGCTTCATCGGGGAGCTGTTTTTT
NA | TRBD1 | TRBJ1-1 | TRBV28 | CASRLGQPNTEAFF | TGTGCCAGCAGACTGGGACAGCCCAACACTGAAGCTTTCTTT
few | NA | TRBJ2-7 | TRBV7-9 | CASSFGAGRQYF | TGTGCCAGCAGCTTTGGGGCGGGGCGGCAGTACTTC
NA | TRBD2 | TRBJ2-5 | TRBV6-5 | CASSLGSGGGRETQYF | TGTGCCAGCAGTTTGGGGAGCGGGGGAGGGAGAGAGACCCAGTACTTC
NA | NA | TRBJ2-7 | TRBV5-1 | CASSLIVGVQRYEQYF | TGCGCCAGCAGCTTAATTGTAGGTGTTCAGAGGTACGAGCAGTACTTC
NA | TRBD1 | TRBJ2-7 | TRBV7-8 | CASSVGQGYEQYF | TGTGCCAGCAGCGTGGGACAGGGCTACGAGCAGTACTTC
NA | NA | TRBJ1-2 | TRBV21-1 | CASSTIPDRGKEGYGYTF | TGTGCCAGCAGTACTATCCCTGACAGGGGAAAGGAGGGCTATGGCTACACCTTC
NA | NA | TRBJ2-7 | TRBV6-2/TRBV6-3 | CASSYSTYYSYEQYF | TGTGCCAGCAGTTACTCAACTTATTATTCCTACGAGCAGTACTTC
NA | TRBD2 | TRBJ2-2 | TRBV11-2 | CASSLVPGGTGELFF | TGTGCCAGCAGCTTAGTTCCGGGAGGCACCGGGGAGCTGTTTTTT
NA | TRBD1 | TRBJ1-4 | TRBV5-1 | CASSSGQGNEKLFF | TGCGCCAGCAGCTCAGGACAGGGGAATGAAAAACTGTTTTTT
few | TRBD1 | TRBJ2-7 | TRBV27 | CASSGTVNYEQYF | TGTGCCAGCAGCGGGACAGTTAACTACGAGCAGTACTTC
NA | TRBD2 | TRBJ2-3 | TRBV27 | CASSPETSGQGDTQYF | TGTGCCAGCAGTCCGGAGACTAGCGGGCAGGGAGATACGCAGTATTTT
NA | NA | TRBJ2-2 | TRBV7-3 | CASSRDRTDTGELFF | TGTGCCAGCAGCCGCGACAGGACAGACACCGGGGAGCTGTTTTTT
NA | TRBD1 | TRBJ2-5 | TRBV7-3 | CASSFFGQGETQYF | TGTGCCAGCAGCTTTTTCGGACAGGGTGAGACCCAGTACTTC
NA | NA | TRBJ2-2 | TRBV4-1 | CASSQGWFSQGGELFF | TGCGCCAGCAGCCAAGGATGGTTTTCCCAGGGGGGGGAGCTGTTTTTT
NA | TRBD2 | TRBJ2-1 | TRBV11-2 | CASSLDYWGRDYNEQFF | TGTGCCAGCAGCTTAGATTATTGGGGGAGGGATTACAATGAGCAGTTCTTC
NA | TRBD1 | TRBJ1-1 | TRBV3-1/TRBV3-2 | CASSQGQGLRTEAFF | TGTGCCAGCAGCCAAGGACAGGGTTTAAGGACTGAAGCTTTCTTT
NA | TRBD1 | TRBJ1-1 | TRBV29-1 | CSVRDRGGTEAFF | TGCAGCGTACGGGACAGGGGAGGCACTGAAGCTTTCTTT
NA | TRBD1 | TRBJ2-7 | TRBV6-5 | CASDPGTGGYEQYF | TGTGCCAGTGACCCCGGGACAGGGGGCTACGAGCAGTACTTC
NA | TRBD2 | TRBJ2-1 | TRBV24-1 | CATATSGRGNEQFF | TGTGCCACCGCCACTAGCGGGAGAGGGAATGAGCAGTTCTTC
few | NA | TRBJ1-3 | TRBV14 | CASSQVRSSGNTIYF | TGTGCCAGCAGCCAAGTCCGGAGCTCTGGAAACACCATATATTTT